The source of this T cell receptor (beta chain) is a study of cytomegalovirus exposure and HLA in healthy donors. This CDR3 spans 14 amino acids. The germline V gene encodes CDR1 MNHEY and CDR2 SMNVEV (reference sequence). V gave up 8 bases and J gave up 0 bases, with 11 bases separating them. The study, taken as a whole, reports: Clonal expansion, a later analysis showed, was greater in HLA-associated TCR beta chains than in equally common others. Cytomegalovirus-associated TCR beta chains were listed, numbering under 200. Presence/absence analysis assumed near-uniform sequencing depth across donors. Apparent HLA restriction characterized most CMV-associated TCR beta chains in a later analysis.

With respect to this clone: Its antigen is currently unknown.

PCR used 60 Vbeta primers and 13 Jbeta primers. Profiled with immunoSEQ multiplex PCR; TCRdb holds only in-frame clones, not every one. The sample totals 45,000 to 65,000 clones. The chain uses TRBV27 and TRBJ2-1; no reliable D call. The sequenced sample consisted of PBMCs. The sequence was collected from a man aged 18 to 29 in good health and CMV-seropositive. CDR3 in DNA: TGTGCCAGCCGAGAAGTAAGCTCCTACAATGAGCAGTTCTTC. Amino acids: CASREVSSYNEQFF.